These T cell receptor beta chains were read from a single sample in a study of Ad26.COV2.S vaccination and SARS-CoV-2 variants. The table came from immunoSEQ multiplex PCR; TCRdb's copy has only in-frame clones and leaves some out. The sample holds about 350,000 clones, approximately 81% seen once. The sequencing here drew on peripheral blood, taken in a trial of Ad26.COV2.S vaccine versus placebo. These receptors all come from a person between 18 and 65 years old who received the Ad26.COV2.S COVID-19 vaccine or a placebo. Each CDR3 is given with its conserved first and last residue. The order of the fields is clone size, D gene, J gene, V gene, CDR3 protein, CDR3 DNA. D genes are given only for firm matches. The listing skips clone size in some rows; elsewhere it reads once, few, many or a size class.

few TRBD2 TRBJ2-3 TRBV13 CASSDFRTSQEVGDTQYF TGTGCCAGCAGCGACTTTAGGACTAGCCAGGAGGTGGGGGATACGCAGTATTTT
. . TRBJ2-1 TRBV3-1/TRBV3-2 CASSRGTYPYNEQFF TGTGCCAGCAGCCGGGGGACTTATCCCTACAATGAGCAGTTCTTC
. . TRBJ1-4 TRBV5-1 CASSLGGTDEKLFF TGCGCCAGCAGCTTGGGAGGGACGGATGAAAAACTGTTTTTT
. TRBD2 TRBJ2-1 TRBV7-8 CASSFQPGLAGGPDNEQFF TGTGCCAGCAGCTTCCAACCGGGACTAGCGGGGGGTCCTGACAATGAGCAGTTCTTC
few TRBD2 TRBJ2-5 TRBV4-3 CASSQEYGGRETQYF TGCGCCAGCAGCCAAGAGTATGGCGGGAGGGAGACCCAGTACTTC
. . TRBJ2-3 TRBV10-3 CATGQPITDTQYF TGTGCCACGGGACAACCAATCACAGATACGCAGTATTTT
. TRBD1 TRBJ2-3 TRBV7-2 CASSLLGQGNTDTQYF TGTGCCAGCAGCCTACTTGGACAGGGAAACACAGATACGCAGTATTTT
. . TRBJ1-3 TRBV5-4 CASSLGAGDSGNTIYF TGTGCCAGCAGCTTGGGGGCAGGGGACTCTGGAAACACCATATATTTT
. TRBD1 TRBJ2-7 TRBV19 CASRWVDRGIYEQYF TGTGCCAGTAGATGGGTGGACAGGGGAATTTACGAGCAGTACTTC
. . TRBJ2-2 TRBV28 CASSLGGLDTNTGELFF TGTGCCAGCAGTTTGGGGGGGCTTGATACGAACACCGGGGAGCTGTTTTTT
. . TRBJ2-1 TRBV18 CASSPVRGYNEQFF TGTGCCAGCTCACCAGTGCGCGGATACAATGAGCAGTTCTTC
. . TRBJ1-6 TRBV27 CASSGPAQGFNSPLHF TGTGCCAGCAGTGGCCCGGCACAGGGCTTTAATTCACCCCTCCACTTT
. . TRBJ2-1 TRBV7-2 CASSLFRGDPNEQFF TGTGCCAGCAGCTTATTCAGGGGGGACCCTAATGAGCAGTTCTTC
. . TRBJ1-3 TRBV7-6 CASSSQQSSGNTIYF TGTGCCAGCAGCTCGCAACAGAGCTCTGGAAACACCATATATTTT
. TRBD2 TRBJ2-1 TRBV7-2 CASSLVSSGVSNEQFF TGTGCCAGCAGCTTAGTTTCTAGCGGGGTGTCCAATGAGCAGTTCTTC
once . TRBJ1-2 TRBV7-9 CASTVRDGGYTF TGTGCCAGCACTGTAAGGGACGGTGGCTACACCTTC
. TRBD1 TRBJ2-7 TRBV6-1 CASSERAFSQGAYEQYF TGTGCCAGCAGTGAAAGGGCGTTTTCACAGGGGGCCTACGAGCAGTACTTC
. . TRBJ1-6 TRBV27 CASSTTPGNSPLHF TGTGCCAGCAGTACAACCCCGGGTAATTCACCCCTCCACTTT
. . TRBJ1-4 TRBV19 CATSQDGQYEKLFF TGTGCCACCTCCCAAGACGGGCAGTATGAAAAACTGTTTTTT
few . TRBJ1-5 TRBV7-9 CASSSRNQPQHF TGTGCCAGCAGCTCCAGAAATCAGCCCCAGCATTTT
. . TRBJ2-1 TRBV21-1 CASSKGSRGREGLMDEQFF TGTGCCAGCAGCAAAGGCTCTCGGGGGCGGGAGGGCCTAATGGATGAGCAGTTCTTC
. . TRBJ1-4 TRBV28 CATTTGLERKLFF TGTGCCACCACAACAGGGCTGGAACGAAAACTGTTTTTT
once . TRBJ2-1 TRBV14 CASSRELVYEQFF TGTGCCAGCAGCCGAGAACTAGTTTATGAGCAGTTCTTC
. TRBD2 TRBJ2-5 TRBV24-1 CATSDPPRGRETQYF TGTGCCACCAGTGATCCCCCGCGCGGGAGAGAGACCCAGTACTTC
once . TRBJ1-6 TRBV10-3 CAISRGGSPLHF TGTGCCATCAGCCGAGGGGGTTCACCCCTCCACTTT
once TRBD2 TRBJ2-1 TRBV6-2/TRBV6-3 CASSYDASRTSGRDYNEQFF TGTGCCAGCAGTTACGACGCATCACGGACTAGCGGGAGGGATTACAATGAGCAGTTCTTC
. . TRBJ2-7 TRBV27 CASSLETGYEQYF TGTGCCAGCAGTTTGGAGACAGGCTACGAGCAGTACTTC
. . TRBJ1-2 TRBV6-2/TRBV6-3 CASSPPWGYGYTF TGTGCCAGCAGCCCTCCCTGGGGCTATGGCTACACCTTC
. TRBD2 TRBJ2-3 TRBV5-4 CASSPIAGAADTQYF TGTGCCAGCAGTCCAATAGCGGGGGCGGCAGATACGCAGTATTTT
. . TRBJ2-3 TRBV30 CAWGRVLGDTQYF TGTGCCTGGGGGCGGGTTTTGGGAGATACGCAGTATTTT
. . TRBJ2-2 TRBV3-1/TRBV3-2 CASSQDWGEYTGELFF TGTGCCAGCAGCCAAGATTGGGGGGAATACACCGGGGAGCTGTTTTTT
. . TRBJ2-7 TRBV2 CASELFSSSYEQYF TGTGCCAGCGAGCTATTCTCCAGCTCCTACGAGCAGTACTTC
. . TRBJ2-7 TRBV10-2 CASSADMVNYEQYF TGCGCCAGCAGCGCTGACATGGTCAACTACGAGCAGTACTTC
. . TRBJ2-1 TRBV5-5 CASSIPGAGRNEQFF TGTGCCAGCAGCATACCGGGAGCTGGGCGCAATGAGCAGTTCTTC
. . TRBJ2-2 TRBV9 CASSVFTGELFF TGTGCCAGCAGCGTTTTCACCGGGGAGCTGTTTTTT
few . TRBJ2-2 TRBV5-6 CASSLSAGELFF TGTGCCAGCAGCTTGTCTGCCGGGGAGCTGTTTTTT
few . TRBJ1-1 TRBV4-1 CASSQIRVGTEAFF TGCGCCAGCAGCCAAATTCGTGTCGGCACTGAAGCTTTCTTT
. . TRBJ1-1 TRBV6-2/TRBV6-3 CASSYDGGLITEAFF TGTGCCAGCAGTTACGATGGGGGGCTGATCACTGAAGCTTTCTTT
once TRBD1 TRBJ2-3 TRBV4-3 CASSQVIQRQGAADTQYF TGCGCCAGCAGCCAAGTCATTCAGCGACAGGGGGCGGCAGATACGCAGTATTTT
. . TRBJ1-1 TRBV12-3/TRBV12-4 CATLNLQNTEAFF TGTGCCACGTTGAATTTGCAGAACACTGAAGCTTTCTTT
. . TRBJ2-3 TRBV4-3 CASSQDRTDTQYF TGCGCCAGCAGCCAAGATAGAACAGATACGCAGTATTTT
. . TRBJ2-2 TRBV2 CASSDGQGVSTGELFF TGTGCCAGCAGTGATGGGCAGGGTGTTTCAACCGGGGAGCTGTTTTTT
once TRBD2 TRBJ2-7 TRBV7-9 CASSSATSGVYEQYF TGTGCCAGCAGCTCAGCGACTAGCGGGGTCTACGAGCAGTACTTC
. TRBD1 TRBJ2-7 TRBV10-1 CASSESGTDTYEQYF TGCGCCAGCAGTGAATCCGGGACAGATACCTACGAGCAGTACTTC
. TRBD2 TRBJ2-1 TRBV6-6 CASQTSNSNEQFF TGTGCCAGCCAGACTAGCAACAGTAATGAGCAGTTCTTC
. . TRBJ1-1 TRBV11-2 CASSLFVGTHLTTEAFF TGTGCCAGCAGCTTATTTGTCGGCACTCACTTAACCACTGAAGCTTTCTTT
once TRBD2 TRBJ2-3 TRBV4-3 CASSVSGGAVDTQYF TGCGCCAGCAGCGTTAGCGGGGGGGCCGTAGATACGCAGTATTTT
. TRBD1 TRBJ1-4 TRBV5-1 CASSQSPGDSEKLFF TGCGCCAGCAGCCAATCGCCCGGGGACAGTGAAAAACTGTTTTTT
. . TRBJ2-7 TRBV6-2/TRBV6-3 CASSYRGAYEQYF TGTGCCAGCAGTTACAGGGGAGCCTACGAGCAGTACTTC
. . TRBJ2-7 TRBV11-2 CASSSIPGHKGGEQYF TGTGCCAGCAGCTCTATTCCGGGACACAAAGGGGGGGAGCAGTACTTC
. . TRBJ2-2 TRBV2 CASSGLASGELFF TGTGCCAGCAGTGGCCTAGCATCTGGGGAGCTGTTTTTT
once . TRBJ2-1 TRBV6-2/TRBV6-3 CASSYYRDTANYNEQFF TGTGCCAGCAGTTACTACCGGGACACAGCGAACTACAATGAGCAGTTCTTC
. . TRBJ2-3 TRBV5-6 CASSLEGDTQYF TGTGCCAGCAGCTTGGAGGGGGATACGCAGTATTTT
many . TRBJ2-7 TRBV19 CASSIREGRYEQYF TGTGCCAGTAGTATTAGAGAAGGGAGGTACGAGCAGTACTTC
. TRBD2 TRBJ2-1 TRBV5-6 CASSPTTGTSGGNEQFF TGTGCCAGCAGCCCGACGACCGGGACTAGCGGGGGGAATGAGCAGTTCTTC